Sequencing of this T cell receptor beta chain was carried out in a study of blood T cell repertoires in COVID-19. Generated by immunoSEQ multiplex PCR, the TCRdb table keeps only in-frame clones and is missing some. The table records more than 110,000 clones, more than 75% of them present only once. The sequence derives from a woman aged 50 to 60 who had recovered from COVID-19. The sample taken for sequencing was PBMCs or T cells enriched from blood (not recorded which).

The CDR3 here is CASSPTTGGYQETQYF. Here the CDR3 DNA reads TGTGCCAGCAGCCCGACGACAGGGGGCTACCAAGAGACCCAGTACTTC. The chain has TRBV28 and TRBJ2-5, with 10 bases fitting TRBD1. Losses at the gene ends were 6 bases for V and 0 bases for J; bases not matched to a gene: 7. The CDR3 length is 16 residues. Germline values: CDR1 MDHEN, CDR2 SYDVKM.